These 28 T cell receptor beta chains were all obtained from the same sample, sequenced in a study of T cell responses to AZD1222 COVID-19 vaccine (dated by TCRdb to the early 2020s). The library was made by the immunoSEQ multiplex PCR assay. The immuneACCESS repertoire file appears here via TCRdb, limited to in-frame rearrangements. These files lack a portion of the clones; in checked studies, under half of the deficit traces to unresolved V genes, and the cause of the others is not known. The sample includes 150,000 to 200,000 clones, with 88% observed a single time. Approximately 7.7% of the sample rests with the top ten. In light of the paper, this sample's time point label describes: baseline before first vaccination. The sample here was peripheral blood, taken on day 0 of AZD1222 vaccination. The receptors originated from an adult in good health.

The V and J genes are TRBV15 and TRBJ2-1, with a possible D match to TRBD1 (5 bases). The CDR3 sequence is 13 residues long. The germline gives CDR1 LNHNV, CDR2 YYDKDF (reference sequence). Trimming removed 8 bases at V and 7 bases at J, with 15 bases between. CDR3 nucleotides: TGTGCCACCGGACACTACGCCGTTAATGAGCAGTTCTTC. The encoded protein is CATGHYAVNEQFF.

V gene TRBV7-3 combines with J gene TRBJ2-5; weak D call: TRBD2 (5 bases). V shed 5 bases and J shed 7 bases, with 11 bases lying between them. There are 12 residues in the CDR3. Germline V CDR1 and CDR2: SGHTA, FQGTGA. The CDR3 sequence: CASSVPGGTQYF. CDR3 nucleotides: TGTGCCAGCAGCGTCCCCGGAGGGACCCAGTACTTC.

The chain uses TRBV30 and TRBJ1-1; D gene ambiguous. CDR3 length: 15 amino acids. V lost 2 bases to trimming and J lost 1 base, with 14 bases between them. Germline-derived CDR1 and CDR2 are GTSNPN and SVGIG (reference sequence). For the CDR3, the DNA is TGTGCCTGGAGTCGCCTCGGAGTCGGGAACACTGAAGCTTTCTTT. Protein sequence: CAWSRLGVGNTEAFF.

The rearrangement links TRBV7-9 to TRBJ1-3; D gene uncertain. Trimming cost V 3 bases and J 4 bases, with 10 bases left between them. Per germline, CDR1 SEHNR and CDR2 FQNEAQ (reference sequence). This CDR3 has 14 residues. The CDR3 here is CASSFEGPGNTIYF. For the CDR3, the DNA is TGTGCCAGCAGCTTCGAGGGTCCCGGAAACACCATATATTTT.

This sequence joins TRBV7-3 and TRBJ2-1; 13 bases are shared with TRBD2. After removal of 4 bases from V and 7 bases from J, the junction contained 1 base not matched to a gene. Germline assignment: CDR1 SGHTA and CDR2 FQGTGA. The CDR3 sequence is 14 residues long. CDR3 in amino acids: CASSSTSGGNEQFF. The CDR3 coding sequence is TGTGCCAGCAGCTCGACTAGCGGGGGGAATGAGCAGTTCTTC.

V usage is TRBV4-2 and J usage is TRBJ2-3, with no clear D. CDR1 is LGHNA, CDR2 YNFKEQ, per germline. V was cut by 0 bases and J by 1 base, with 11 bases left in between. The CDR3 totals 16 residues. CDR3 amino acids: CASSQEVPAGTDTQYF. CDR3 in DNA: TGTGCCAGCAGCCAAGAAGTGCCCGCGGGCACAGATACGCAGTATTTT.

There are a few counts of this clone. DNA for the CDR3: TGTGCCAGCTCACCACCGGGACAGCCCTCCTACGAGCAGTACTTC. Protein: CASSPPGQPSYEQYF. The V call is TRBV18, the J call TRBJ2-7, with 7 bases identical to TRBD1. Germline CDR1 KGHSH, CDR2 LQKENI. The V and J ends lost 0 bases and 0 bases, in that order; junction bases with no gene match: 2. There are 15 residues in the CDR3. Full variable domain (rest looked up from reference TRBV18 and TRBJ2-7): NAGVMQNPRHLVRRRGQEARLRCSPMKGHSHVYWYRQLPEEGLKFMVYLQKENIIDESGMPKERFSAEFPKEGPSILRIQQVVRGDSAAYFCASSPPGQPSYEQYFGPGTRLTVT.

The chain joins TRBV2 to TRBJ1-3, with D unclear. CDR1 SNHLY and CDR2 FYNNEI come from the germline V gene. Deletions cut 3 bases from V and 0 bases from J, with 12 bases between. The CDR3 covers 16 residues. CDR3 protein: CASSDRGPHSGNTIYF. The CDR3, as DNA: TGTGCCAGCAGTGACCGCGGACCGCACTCTGGAAACACCATATATTTT.

The V call is TRBV5-1, the J call TRBJ1-1; possibly TRBD1 for D (5 bases). The V end was cut by 5 bases, the J end by 2 bases, with 10 bases between. The V gene's germline CDR1 is SGHRS and CDR2 YFSETQ. This CDR3 spans 13 amino acids. CDR3 sequence reads: CASREGINTEAFF. CDR3 DNA: TGCGCCAGCAGGGAGGGGATTAACACTGAAGCTTTCTTT.

CDR3 sequence (DNA): TGTGCCAGCAGCTTAAAGGCAGGCAGACATGGCTACACCTTC. Its translation is CASSLKAGRHGYTF. The chain uses TRBV7-3 and TRBJ1-2, with D unclear. Germline CDR1 is SGHTA and CDR2 is FQGTGA. This CDR3 contains 14 residues. The V end was cut by 1 base, the J end by 6 bases, with 12 bases between.

This sequence joins TRBV19 and TRBJ1-1, with 8 bases aligning to TRBD1. With V trimmed by 10 bases and J by 7 bases, 14 bases remained unmatched. CDR1 is LNHDA, CDR2 SQIVND, per germline (reference sequence). The CDR3 runs to 14 residues. The CDR3 DNA is TGTGCCACCAAACCGTCAGGGGGCCGTGATGAAGCTTTCTTT. Translation: CATKPSGGRDEAFF.

This chain connects TRBV3-1 (or the pseudogene TRBV3-2) to TRBJ1-1, with TRBD1 identical over 7 bases. Looked up from germline, CDR1 is LGHDT and CDR2 is YNNKEL (reference sequence). The CDR3 sequence is 13 residues long. Losses at the gene ends were 4 bases for V and 4 bases for J; bases not matched to a gene: 3. CDR3 sequence (DNA): TGTGCCAGCAGCCGACAGGGAACCACTGAAGCTTTCTTT. As protein: CASSRQGTTEAFF.

This clone came up a few times. This chain uses TRBV12-5 with TRBJ2-7, with 7 nucleotides matching TRBD2. V shed 1 base, J shed 4 bases, and the junction held 7 bases outside the gene matches. Germline CDR1 reads LGHNT; CDR2 reads FRNRAP. There are 15 residues in the CDR3. CDR3 nucleotides: TGTGCTAGTGGTTTGGCAACCGGGCGGGGGTACGAGCAGTACTTC. It is translated as CASGLATGRGYEQYF.

CDR3 sequence: CASSLSTKRTEAFF. In DNA, the CDR3 is TGCGCCAGCAGCTTGAGCACCAAGCGCACTGAAGCTTTCTTT. V gene TRBV5-1 combines with J gene TRBJ1-1, with D unclear. The V gene's germline CDR1 is SGHRS and CDR2 YFSETQ. The CDR3 consists of 14 residues. V was cut by 1 base and J by 4 bases, with 11 bases left in between.

This chain connects TRBV18 to TRBJ2-5; no reliable D call. Germline V gene sequence: CDR1 KGHSH, CDR2 LQKENI. CDR3 length: 15 amino acids. The V gene lost 0 bases and the J gene lost 2 bases, with 10 bases spanning the gap. CDR3 nucleotide sequence: TGTGCCAGCTCACCACCTAATGGGCCACAAGAGACCCAGTACTTC. Amino acid sequence: CASSPPNGPQETQYF.

The genes are TRBV9 and TRBJ1-1, with 7 bases aligning to TRBD1. Germline lookup yields CDR1 SGDLS and CDR2 YYNGEE. The CDR3 consists of 14 residues. Germline trimming cut 3 bases from V and 1 base from J; bases unmatched to any gene: 3. CDR3 amino acids: CASSEWDRNTEAFF. The CDR3, as DNA: TGTGCCAGCAGCGAGTGGGACAGGAACACTGAAGCTTTCTTT.

About this clone: The germline gene is not matched at one end of the junction; a read error may be the cause. The chain has TRBV19 and TRBJ2-1; possible D gene TRBD1, 6 bases. Germline V lookup: CDR1 LNHDA, CDR2 SQIVND (reference sequence). The CDR3 is 15 residues long. The CDR3 coding sequence is TGTGCCAATAGTCCCGACAGGAGCTCCTACAATGAGCAGTTCTTC. Translation gives CANSPDRSSYNEQFF.

The chain employs TRBV4-1 and TRBJ2-1, with D possibly matching TRBD1 (6 bases). Germline values: CDR1 MGHRA, CDR2 YSYEKL. This CDR3 has 15 amino acids. V lost 0 bases and J lost 6, with 12 bases in between. The CDR3 is CASSQEADSFNEQFF. CDR3 sequence (DNA): TGCGCCAGCAGCCAAGAGGCGGACAGTTTCAATGAGCAGTTCTTC.

This chain links TRBV3-1 (or the pseudogene TRBV3-2) with TRBJ2-5; D perhaps matches TRBD1 (6 bases). The CDR3 is made up of 15 amino acids. CDR1 and CDR2 from the germline V gene are LGHDT and YNNKEL (reference sequence). Trimming cost V 0 bases and J 4 bases, with 12 bases left between them. The CDR3 bases are TGTGCCAGCAGCCAAGACCCACAGGGAGTAGAGACCCAGTACTTC. It specifies CASSQDPQGVETQYF.

V gene TRBV6-2 or TRBV6-3 combines with J gene TRBJ2-3, with D unclear. The CDR3 totals 16 residues. In germline, CDR1 is MNHEY, CDR2 SVGEGT. With 6 bases removed from V and 1 base from J, the gap between germline ends came to 17 bases. The CDR3: CASSPPSLRRTDTQYF. CDR3 sequence (DNA): TGTGCCAGCAGCCCTCCCTCCCTGAGGCGCACAGATACGCAGTATTTT.

The chain has TRBV27 and TRBJ1-1, with D possibly matching TRBD1 (5 bases). V dropped 6 bases and J dropped 4 bases, with 15 bases sitting between them. CDR3 length equals 14 residues. The germline V gene encodes CDR1 MNHEY and CDR2 SMNVEV (reference sequence). This chain's CDR3 is CASRVSRGSTEAFF. CDR3 DNA sequence: TGTGCCAGCAGAGTGAGCCGGGGGAGCACTGAAGCTTTCTTT.

This clone has only a few counts. The chain employs TRBV6-5 and TRBJ1-2; the match to TRBD1 covers 7 bases. Per germline, CDR1 MNHEY and CDR2 SVGAGI. The CDR3 runs 14 residues. Unmatched junction bases numbered 6, after V lost 6 bases and J lost 2 bases. CDR3 nucleotide sequence: TGTGCCAGCAGCCCCGGGACAGCCAACTATGGCTACACCTTC. It codes for CASSPGTANYGYTF.

V usage is TRBV4-1 and J usage is TRBJ2-5; 9 bases line up with TRBD2. Germline V lookup: CDR1 MGHRA, CDR2 YSYEKL. Trimming at V came to 1 base and at J to 0 bases, leaving 9 bases not matched to a gene. The CDR3 runs 18 residues. The CDR3 DNA reads TGCGCCAGCAGCCAAGGACCCTGGGGCGGGGGGGACCAAGAGACCCAGTACTTC. It is translated as CASSQGPWGGGDQETQYF.

The J gene is TRBJ2-1, the V gene TRBV5-6; D remains ambiguous. Germline CDR1 and CDR2: SGHDT and YYEEEE. V dropped 2 bases and J dropped 8 bases, with 11 bases sitting between them. The CDR3 is made up of 13 amino acids. Written as DNA, the CDR3 is TGTGCCAGCAGCTTAACCGGGCCGGATGAGCAGTTCTTC. Protein product: CASSLTGPDEQFF.

The rearrangement links TRBV19 to TRBJ1-1; no clear D gene. V was cut by 2 bases and J by 1 base, with 8 bases left in between. The CDR3 covers 14 residues. Germline V gene data show CDR1 as LNHDA and CDR2 as SQIVND (reference sequence). The CDR3 loop is CASSISGRNTEAFF. The CDR3 nucleotides are TGTGCCAGTAGTATAAGCGGGCGGAACACTGAAGCTTTCTTT. The whole variable domain, remainder taken from reference TRBV19 and TRBJ1-1, is DGGITQSPKYLFRKEGQNVTLSCEQNLNHDAMYWYRQDPGQGLRLIYYSQIVNDFQKGDIAEGYSVSREKKESFPLTVTSAQKNPTAFYLCASSISGRNTEAFFGQGTRLTVV.

The chain links TRBV24-1 to TRBJ2-2; 8 bases fit TRBD1. CDR1 and CDR2 (germline): KGHDR, SFDVKD. This CDR3 region has 15 residues. V gave up 4 bases and J gave up 5 bases; unmatched junction bases: 5. The CDR3 loop reads CATSEYRQGTGELFF. CDR3 DNA: TGTGCCACCAGTGAATACCGACAGGGGACCGGGGAGCTGTTTTTT.

This sequence joins TRBV7-3 and TRBJ2-7, with D uncertain. Trimming cost V 5 bases and J 4 bases, with 12 bases left between them. The germline V gene encodes CDR1 SGHTA and CDR2 FQGTGA. This CDR3 is built from 13 residues. The CDR3 here is CASSAYHGYEQYF. CDR3 DNA sequence: TGTGCCAGCAGCGCGTACCACGGGTACGAGCAGTACTTC.

V gene TRBV5-8 combines with J gene TRBJ2-2; D is ambiguous. Germline CDR1 and CDR2: SGHTS and YDEGEE. V was cut by 2 bases and J by 3 bases, with 5 bases left in between. The CDR3 contains 13 residues. For the CDR3, the DNA is TGTGCCAGCAGCTTAACCTACACCGGGGAGCTGTTTTTT. It codes for CASSLTYTGELFF. Drawing the rest from reference TRBV5-8 and TRBJ2-2, the complete variable domain is EAGVTQSPTHLIKTRGQQATLRCSPISGHTSVYWYQQALGLGLQFLLWYDEGEERNRGNFPPRFSGRQFPNYSSELNVNALELEDSALYLCASSLTYTGELFFGEGSRLTVL.